The next 17 T cell receptor beta chains were all read from a single sample in a study of blood T cell repertoires in COVID-19. Libraries were prepared by immunoSEQ multiplex PCR; TCRdb keeps only in-frame clonotypes and omits some of them. The sample has some 150,000 clones, over 70% seen once. Sequencing input: peripheral blood. These receptors came from a man aged 50 to 60 with active or convalescent COVID-19.

This clone appeared a few times. This chain joins TRBV11-2 and TRBJ2-3, with D perhaps matching TRBD1 (6 bases). The length of the CDR3 is 15 residues. CDR1 and CDR2 from the germline V gene are SGHAT and FQNNGV. Trimming stripped 3 bases from V and 3 bases from J, with 13 bases between. This CDR3 is CASSLDSGWTDTQYF. CDR3 sequence (DNA): TGTGCCAGCAGCTTGGACAGCGGCTGGACAGATACGCAGTATTTT.

This chain links TRBV3-1 (or the pseudogene TRBV3-2) with TRBJ1-6, with TRBD1 as a possible D gene (5 bases). Per the germline V gene, CDR1 is LGHDT and CDR2 is YNNKEL (reference sequence). The V gene lost 1 base and the J gene lost 4 bases, with 11 bases spanning the gap. This CDR3 has 16 amino acids. In DNA form, the CDR3 reads TGTGCCAGCAGCCAAGTAATGGACATTTATAATTCACCCCTCCACTTT. Translating gives CASSQVMDIYNSPLHF.

The chain recombines TRBV29-1 with TRBJ1-2; D is perhaps TRBD1 (5 bases). Germline-derived CDR1 and CDR2 are SQVTM and ANQGSEA. The CDR3 covers 13 residues. Trimming took 3 bases from V and 0 from J, leaving 8 bases between them. This chain's CDR3 is CSVEGLANYGYTF. For the CDR3, the DNA is TGCAGCGTTGAGGGGCTGGCTAACTATGGCTACACCTTC.

The chain combines TRBV28 with TRBJ1-5; 9 bases agree with TRBD1. CDR1 and CDR2 from the germline V gene are MDHEN and SYDVKM. With V trimmed by 5 bases and J by 5 bases, 4 bases remained unmatched. The CDR3 spans 14 residues. The CDR3 bases are TGTGCCAGCAGTGCACAGGGGGCCCATCAGCCCCAGCATTTT. Translation gives CASSAQGAHQPQHF.

V usage is TRBV30 and J usage is TRBJ2-1; 7 bases are shared with TRBD2. The V and J ends lost 2 bases and 3 bases, in that order; junction bases with no gene match: 1. Germline V CDR1 and CDR2: GTSNPN, SVGIG (reference sequence). The CDR3 loop spans 13 amino acids. The CDR3 protein is CAWSSGVYNEQFF. The CDR3 bases are TGTGCCTGGAGTAGCGGGGTCTACAATGAGCAGTTCTTC.

V gene TRBV5-5 combines with J gene TRBJ2-5; 7 bases are a match to TRBD1. The J segment lost 3 bases and the V segment lost 2 bases, leaving 10 bases of the junction unmatched. Per the germline V gene, CDR1 is SGHKS and CDR2 is YYEKEE (reference sequence). CDR3 length equals 16 residues. CDR3 loop: CASSLGVRGREETQYF. The CDR3 coding sequence is TGTGCCAGCAGCTTAGGAGTAAGGGGGCGAGAAGAGACCCAGTACTTC.

The chain carries TRBV19 and TRBJ1-6, with 8 bases that match TRBD1. In germline, CDR1 is LNHDA, CDR2 SQIVND (reference sequence). CDR3 size: 15 residues. Trimming cost V 7 bases and J 5 bases; bases outside gene matches: 7. CDR3: CASNIQTGDNSPLHF. The CDR3 DNA follows: TGTGCCAGTAATATCCAGACAGGGGATAATTCACCCCTCCACTTT.

The sample holds a few counts of this clone. The chain recombines TRBV29-1 with TRBJ1-1; TRBD1 matches at 10 bases. CDR3 length: 13 residues. V shed 6 bases and J 10 bases; nucleotides not matched to a gene: 11. Germline V gives CDR1 SQVTM, CDR2 ANQGSEA. CDR3 sequence (DNA): TGCAGCGTCGTGACAGGGGGCGCCCCCTTAGCTTTCTTT. This codes for CSVVTGGAPLAFF. Using reference TRBV29-1 and TRBJ1-1 for the parts outside the CDR3, the full variable domain is SAVISQKPSRDICQRGTSLTIQCQVDSQVTMMFWYRQQPGQSLTLIATANQGSEATYESGFVIDKFPISRPNLTFSTLTVSNMSPEDSSIYLCSVVTGGAPLAFFGQGTRLTVV.

The rearrangement links TRBV30 to TRBJ2-7, with 8 bases fitting TRBD2. The V gene end was trimmed by 0 bases and the J gene end by 4 bases; junction bases not matched to a gene: 5. In germline, CDR1 is GTSNPN, CDR2 SVGIG (reference sequence). The CDR3 runs to 14 residues. For the CDR3, the DNA is TGTGCCTGGAGTGTAGCTAGCGGGCCTTACGAGCAGTACTTC. This codes for CAWSVASGPYEQYF.

Only a few counts were recorded for this clone. The rearrangement links TRBV27 to TRBJ1-1; D ambiguous. The CDR3 covers 15 residues. V gave up 2 bases and J gave up 4 bases, with 14 bases separating them. Germline-derived CDR1 and CDR2 are MNHEY and SMNVEV (reference sequence). CDR3 region: CASSLAYSGSTEAFF. CDR3 in DNA: TGTGCCAGCAGTTTAGCCTACAGTGGAAGCACTGAAGCTTTCTTT.

The genes are TRBV6-1 and TRBJ1-1, with D perhaps TRBD1 (5 bases). V lost 0 bases to trimming and J lost 0 bases, with 8 bases between them. Germline loops: CDR1 MNHNS, CDR2 SASEGT. The CDR3 has 15 amino acids. The CDR3 nucleotides are TGTGCCAGCAGTGAAGCCCCAGGGATGAACACTGAAGCTTTCTTT. Its protein product is CASSEAPGMNTEAFF.

This clone appeared once. The chain carries TRBV6-2 or TRBV6-3 and TRBJ1-5; TRBD1 aligns across 9 bases. The CDR3 spans 16 residues. Trimming at V came to 3 bases and at J to 3 bases, leaving 6 bases not matched to a gene. CDR1 is MNHEY and CDR2 is SVGEGT in the germline V gene. CDR3 coding DNA: TGTGCCAGCAGTTATTCCGGGACAGGGCCCAATCAGCCCCAGCATTTT. Translating it yields CASSYSGTGPNQPQHF.

The chain uses TRBV6-5 and TRBJ2-7, with 9 bases aligning to TRBD2. With 4 bases clipped from V and 1 base from J, the junction kept 2 bases outside the gene matches. CDR1 and CDR2 (germline): MNHEY, SVGAGI. The CDR3 is made up of 14 amino acids. The chain's CDR3 is CASSSLAGSYEQYF. CDR3 sequence (DNA): TGTGCCAGCAGTTCGCTAGCGGGGTCCTACGAGCAGTACTTC.

The J gene is TRBJ2-3, the V gene TRBV5-1, with 8 bases fitting TRBD2. CDR3 length: 15 residues. Germline V gives CDR1 SGHRS, CDR2 YFSETQ. V lost 2 bases to trimming and J lost 2 bases; unmatched junction nucleotides: 4. The CDR3 loop is CASSFLAGLTDTQYF. The CDR3 region has the DNA TGCGCCAGCAGCTTCCTAGCGGGCCTCACAGATACGCAGTATTTT.

The chain links TRBV7-2 to TRBJ1-4, with TRBD1 matching over 7 bases. The CDR3 sequence is 14 residues long. V gave up 4 bases and J gave up 7 bases; unmatched junction bases: 6. The germline CDR1 and CDR2 sequences are SGHTA and FQGNSA. The CDR3 DNA sequence: TGTGCCAGCAGCTCAGACAGGGCGGTTGAAAAACTGTTTTTT. Translation: CASSSDRAVEKLFF.

The chain employs TRBV7-2 and TRBJ2-7; 8 bases map to TRBD2. Unmatched junction bases numbered 3, after V lost 1 base and J lost 4 bases. Germline V lookup: CDR1 SGHTA, CDR2 FQGNSA. The CDR3 contains 14 residues. The CDR3 protein is CASSLDPSGYEQYF. In DNA, the CDR3 is TGTGCCAGCAGCTTAGATCCTAGCGGGTACGAGCAGTACTTC.

The V and J genes are TRBV3-1 (or the pseudogene TRBV3-2) and TRBJ2-7; 10 nucleotides agree with TRBD1. The CDR3 is made up of 13 amino acids. V dropped 6 bases and J dropped 9; count of bases not matched to a gene: 8. CDR1 is LGHDT and CDR2 is YNNKEL in the germline V gene (reference sequence). The CDR3 coding sequence is TGTGCCAGCAGTGGTGGGGACAGGGGAATGCAGTACTTC. Residues: CASSGGDRGMQYF.